The 10 T cell receptor beta chains below come from one sample, sequenced in a study of T cell repertoires in cytomegalovirus infection. Each CDR3 protein is one row after TCRdb ran MiXCR on the reads. The sample carries approximately 700,000 distinct CDR3 sequences, under 40% recorded once. The specimen was PBMCs. All receptors come from a human donor in good health (CMV status not recorded). Some clones in this sample may be carry-over from other donors' samples.

This clonotype has only one observation. Since a much larger clone is just one base distant, this may be a read error. This rearrangement joins TRBV6-8 to TRBJ2-3, with D possibly being TRBD2 (5 bases). Germline lookup yields CDR1 MNHGY and CDR2 SAAAGT. This CDR3 spans 12 amino acids. CDR3 loop: CVSSYGGDTQYF. DNA of the CDR3: TGTGTCAGCAGTTACGGAGGAGATACGCAGTATTTT.

Note on this clonotype: The germline gene is not matched at one end of the junction; a read error may be the cause. J is TRBJ2-4 and V is TRBV29-1, with D possibly being TRBD2 (6 bases). Germline V lookup: CDR1 SQVTM, CDR2 ANQGSEA. The length of the CDR3 is 16 residues. The CDR3 DNA follows: TGCAGCGTTGAAGGGGGAGCAGAACTAGCCAAACACATTCAGTACTTC. It codes for CSVEGGAELAKHIQYF.

V gene TRBV4-1 combines with J gene TRBJ2-6; a weak D match, TRBD2 (5 bases). V was shortened by 4 bases and J by 0 bases, with 7 bases between the two germline ends. CDR1 is MGHRA, CDR2 YSYEKL, per germline. The CDR3 contains 15 residues. CDR3 region: CASSPRVSGANVLTF. The CDR3 bases are TGCGCCAGCAGCCCGAGGGTCTCTGGGGCCAACGTCCTGACTTTC.

In the case of this clonotype: One end of the junction does not line up with germline, which may come from a read error. The V call is TRBV6-5, the J call TRBJ2-3; maybe TRBD1 (6 bases). Germline loops: CDR1 MNHEY, CDR2 SVGAGI. The CDR3 is 14 amino acids. CDR3: CARSYSRGTDTQYF. The CDR3 DNA reads TGTGCCCGCAGTTACTCGAGGGGGACAGATACGCAGTATTTT.

This clonotype has a handful of counts. This sequence joins TRBV27 and TRBJ2-5; 8 bases agree with TRBD2. Germline CDR1 reads MNHEY; CDR2 reads SMNVEV (reference sequence). This CDR3 has 14 amino acids. V dropped 5 bases and J dropped 4; count of bases not matched to a gene: 6. CDR3 residues: CASSPAGGAETQYF. The DNA for the CDR3 is TGTGCCAGCAGTCCCGCGGGAGGAGCAGAGACCCAGTACTTC.

The rearrangement joins TRBV19 to TRBJ2-6; D is possibly TRBD1 (6 bases). V was cut by 7 bases and J by 0 bases, with 16 bases left in between. Germline V gene lookup returns CDR1 LNHDA and CDR2 SQIVND (reference sequence). The CDR3 length is 17 residues. The CDR3 loop reads CASKVDRTYSGANVLTF. In DNA form, the CDR3 reads TGTGCCAGTAAAGTCGACAGGACCTACTCTGGGGCCAACGTCCTGACTTTC.

This clonotype has only a few counts. V is TRBV7-4 and J is TRBJ2-1; tentatively, D is TRBD2 (6 bases). V was clipped by 5 bases and J by 2 bases, with 13 bases between them. Germline CDR1 reads SGHVT; CDR2 reads SQSDAQ. This CDR3 is 15 amino acids long. In DNA form, the CDR3 reads TGTGCCAGCAGCCCGCCTAGCGACCCCTACAATGAGCAGTTCTTC. This gives the protein CASSPPSDPYNEQFF.

The rearrangement links TRBV10-2 to TRBJ1-1, with 10 bases matching TRBD1. CDR1 and CDR2 (germline): WSHSY, SAAADI. Germline trimming cut 6 bases from V and 6 bases from J; bases unmatched to any gene: 7. This CDR3 is 14 amino acids long. The CDR3 DNA reads as TGCGCCAGCAGGAGACAGGGGGCTTTTCCTGAAGCTTTCTTT. Its translation is CASRRQGAFPEAFF.

This chain links TRBV20-1 with TRBJ1-2; D call uncertain. This CDR3 region has 13 residues. Looked up from germline, CDR1 is DFQATT and CDR2 is SNEGSKA (reference sequence). V was pared by 2 bases and J by 4 bases, with 11 bases between. CDR3 in amino acids: CSARPLDRYGYTF. CDR3 bases: TGCAGTGCTAGACCCCTGGACCGCTATGGCTACACCTTC.

The rearrangement joins TRBV29-1 to TRBJ1-1, with a weak D call TRBD1 (5 bases). CDR1 is SQVTM, CDR2 ANQGSEA, per germline. The V end lost 3 bases, the J end lost 2 bases, and 13 bases lay between the germline ends. CDR3 length: 14 residues. CDR3 region: CSVDRGQENTEAFF. The CDR3 DNA reads TGCAGCGTTGATCGGGGCCAGGAAAACACTGAAGCTTTCTTT.